The 6 T cell receptor beta chains below were found in one sample sequenced in a study of beta chain features in type 1 diabetes. What was sequenced were expressed TCRB transcripts, since all of the isolated RNA had been reverse transcribed. Clones were sequenced by immunoSEQ multiplex PCR, and TCRdb holds only the in-frame ones, with some missing. Seen here are some 150,000 clones, around 10% observed once, and the top ten hold roughly 2%. Sequencing used central memory CD4+ T cells from blood. The receptors shown here come from a man aged 18 to 30 in good health.

In its sample, this clone ranks as medium-sized (0.01 to 0.1%). The chain uses TRBV7-2 and TRBJ2-3; no clear D. Trimming shortened V by 6 bases and J by 2 bases, and 6 bases separated the two germline ends. CDR3 length: 12 amino acids. Germline V gives CDR1 SGHTA, CDR2 FQGNSA. The CDR3 sequence is CASRSTTDTQYF. CDR3 DNA sequence: TGTGCCAGCAGGTCAACCACAGATACGCAGTATTTT.

The rearrangement links TRBV7-2 to TRBJ2-3; possible D gene TRBD2, 5 bases. Germline V gives CDR1 SGHTA, CDR2 FQGNSA. The CDR3 is 15 residues long. Trimming left V 4 bases short and J 4 bases short, with 15 bases between. The CDR3 here is CASSWARVRADTQYF. CDR3 bases: TGTGCCAGCAGCTGGGCTAGGGTGAGGGCAGATACGCAGTATTTT. The variable domain in full, with the rest retrieved from reference TRBV7-2 and TRBJ2-3, is GAGVSQSPSNKVTEKGKDVELRCDPISGHTALYWYRQSLGQGLEFLIYFQGNSAPDKSGLPSDRFSAERTGGSVSTLTIQRTQQEDSAVYLCASSWARVRADTQYFGPGTRLTVL.

This clone showed up just a few times. The rearrangement links TRBV29-1 to TRBJ1-2, with 7 bases that match TRBD1. The CDR3 totals 14 residues. With V trimmed by 6 bases and J by 0 bases, 7 bases remained unmatched. Germline V gene data show CDR1 as SQVTM and CDR2 as ANQGSEA. Written as DNA, the CDR3 is TGCAGCGTCCCACAGGGGCTGGCTAACTATGGCTACACCTTC. It translates to CSVPQGLANYGYTF.

The V and J genes are TRBV7-3 and TRBJ2-1; 7 bases map to TRBD2. The V and J ends lost 3 bases and 4 bases, in that order; junction bases with no gene match: 6. The CDR3 loop spans 15 amino acids. Germline values: CDR1 SGHTA, CDR2 FQGTGA. Here the CDR3 reads CASSLDSGPYNEQFF. CDR3 nucleotide sequence: TGTGCCAGCAGCTTGGATAGCGGGCCTTACAATGAGCAGTTCTTC. The full variable domain, with the rest looked up from reference TRBV7-3 and TRBJ2-1, is GAGVSQTPSNKVTEKGKYVELRCDPISGHTALYWYRQSLGQGPEFLIYFQGTGAADDSGLPNDRFFAVRPEGSVSTLKIQRTERGDSAVYLCASSLDSGPYNEQFFGPGTRLTVL.

This clone was found many times. The chain carries TRBV7-9 and TRBJ2-7; D is unclear. The CDR3 is 11 residues long. Germline V lookup: CDR1 SEHNR, CDR2 FQNEAQ (reference sequence). V was clipped by 5 bases and J by 5 bases, with 7 bases between them. CDR3 in amino acids: CASSIRNEQYF. For the CDR3, the DNA is TGTGCCAGCAGCATCCGAAACGAGCAGTACTTC. The full variable domain, in which reference TRBV7-9 and TRBJ2-7 provide the parts outside the CDR3, is DTGVSQNPRHKITKRGQNVTFRCDPISEHNRLYWYRQTLGQGPEFLTYFQNEAQLEKSRLLSDRFSAERPKGSFSTLEIQRTEQGDSAMYLCASSIRNEQYFGPGTRLTVT.

This clone was seen more than once but under ten times. V usage is TRBV29-1 and J usage is TRBJ1-2; 12 bases match TRBD1. This CDR3 has 15 residues. The germline V gene has CDR1 SQVTM and CDR2 ANQGSEA. The trim removed 7 bases at V and 6 bases at J, leaving 12 bases unmatched. DNA for the CDR3: TGCAGCGCTAGACGGGACAGGGGGCGCACGGATGGCTACACCTTC. Its translation is CSARRDRGRTDGYTF.